The 10 T cell receptor beta chains presented below share a single source sample, sequenced in a study of T cell changes during pregnancy in multiple sclerosis. TCRdb's table, derived via immunoSEQ multiplex PCR, lists solely in-frame clones and lacks some. The sample yields 70,000 to 95,000 clones, 90% to 95% seen once. Sequenced here: peripheral blood, sampled in the first trimester of pregnancy. The receptor set was obtained from a female donor with multiple sclerosis, enrolled in a pregnancy study.

The chain recombines TRBV2 with TRBJ2-1; TRBD1 is a possible D gene (6 bases). Per germline, CDR1 SNHLY and CDR2 FYNNEI. Trimming cost V 5 bases and J 1 base, with 18 bases left between them. CDR3 size: 17 residues. The CDR3 reads CASSPEVDSLSYNEQFF. DNA of the CDR3: TGTGCCAGCAGTCCCGAGGTGGACAGCCTATCCTACAATGAGCAGTTCTTC.

The chain recombines TRBV7-9 with TRBJ1-5; TRBD1 is a possible D gene (5 bases). CDR3 length: 14 residues. Germline V gene lookup returns CDR1 SEHNR and CDR2 FQNEAQ (reference sequence). Trimming shortened V by 4 bases and J by 2 bases, and 9 bases separated the two germline ends. The CDR3 bases are TGTGCCAGCAGCTCGACAGTAGGCAATCAGCCCCAGCATTTT. Translation: CASSSTVGNQPQHF.

This clone was seen once. The chain couples TRBV5-4 to TRBJ1-2; the D is unclear. Trimming took off 4 bases at V and 5 bases at J, with 12 bases between the two ends. The germline V gene has CDR1 SGHNT and CDR2 YYREEE (reference sequence). The CDR3 runs 13 residues. The CDR3 coding sequence is TGTGCCAGCAGCCTCAGCGACGGGTATGGCTACACCTTC. Residues: CASSLSDGYGYTF.

The chain links TRBV30 to TRBJ1-5; 10 positions agree with TRBD1. The CDR3 consists of 13 residues. The J segment lost 5 bases and the V segment lost 6 bases, leaving 4 bases of the junction unmatched. The germline V gene encodes CDR1 GTSNPN and CDR2 SVGIG (reference sequence). The CDR3, as DNA: TGTGCCTGCTGGACAGGGGGGGATCAGCCCCAGCATTTT. Its protein is CACWTGGDQPQHF.

The chain carries TRBV7-6 and TRBJ2-7; 10 positions agree with TRBD2. The CDR3 consists of 15 residues. Trimming at V came to 5 bases and at J to 3 bases, leaving 7 bases not matched to a gene. Per the germline V gene, CDR1 is SGHVS and CDR2 is FNYEAQ. DNA for the CDR3: TGTGCCAGCAGCCCCGAAGCGGGGGGGGACTACGAGCAGTACTTC. Amino acids: CASSPEAGGDYEQYF.

The chain is built from TRBV5-6 and TRBJ2-1, with TRBD1 matching over 9 bases. CDR3 size: 15 residues. From germline, CDR1 is SGHDT and CDR2 YYEEEE. The V and J ends lost 3 bases and 4 bases, in that order; junction bases with no gene match: 5. CDR3 region: CASSWGTGPYNEQFF. CDR3 in DNA: TGTGCCAGCAGCTGGGGGACAGGGCCTTACAATGAGCAGTTCTTC.

This sequence joins TRBV7-9 and TRBJ2-2; D is possibly TRBD1 (6 bases). V shed 1 base and J shed 0 bases, with 9 bases lying between them. Germline CDR1 reads SEHNR; CDR2 reads FQNEAQ (reference sequence). CDR3 length: 16 residues. CDR3 nucleotides: TGTGCCAGCAGCTTAGTAGGGGGACCGAACACCGGGGAGCTGTTTTTT. It codes for CASSLVGGPNTGELFF.

The chain uses TRBV7-6 and TRBJ2-1; 16 bases match TRBD2. Germline trimming cut 1 base from V and 7 bases from J; bases unmatched to any gene: 7. The CDR3 is 18 amino acids. Per the germline V gene, CDR1 is SGHVS and CDR2 is FNYEAQ. CDR3 residues: CASSLVPGLAGGGNEQFF. CDR3 coding DNA: TGTGCCAGCAGCTTAGTCCCGGGACTAGCGGGGGGGGGTAATGAGCAGTTCTTC.

CDR3 in amino acids: CAWTQEVGGSQPQHF. The CDR3, as DNA: TGTGCCTGGACACAAGAGGTGGGAGGGAGTCAGCCCCAGCATTTT. The J gene is TRBJ1-5, the V gene TRBV30, with no clear D. With 4 bases removed from V and 6 bases from J, the gap between germline ends came to 19 bases. CDR1 and CDR2 (germline): GTSNPN, SVGIG (reference sequence). The CDR3 has 15 residues.

This clone was seen a few times. V usage is TRBV18 and J usage is TRBJ2-7; D might be TRBD2 (6 bases). The CDR3 runs 13 residues. The V end lost 6 bases, the J end lost 4 bases, and 13 bases lay between the germline ends. Germline-derived CDR1 and CDR2 are KGHSH and LQKENI. Here the CDR3 reads CASSGGIWYEQYF. CDR3 in DNA: TGTGCCAGCTCTGGCGGGATCTGGTACGAGCAGTACTTC.